This TCR beta chain was recovered during a study of cytomegalovirus exposure and HLA in healthy donors. PCR was performed using 60 Vbeta and 13 Jbeta primers. Profiled with immunoSEQ multiplex PCR; TCRdb holds only in-frame clones, not every one. The table lists around 140,000 clones, around 80% of them singletons. This CDR3 has 15 residues. The V segment lost 2 bases and the J segment 10 bases; nucleotides outside the gene matches: 10. The germline CDR1 and CDR2 sequences are MNHEY and SVGAGI. On this clone: Its antigen is unidentified.

Whole-study results and caveats: The study found most TCR sequences rare, yet found some public TCRs in many donors.

Sequences were obtained from PBMCs. The sequence came from a man between 18 and 35 years old in good health and CMV-seropositive. The chain employs TRBV6-5 and TRBJ1-4; TRBD1 matches at 7 bases. The CDR3 DNA reads TGTGCCAGCAGTTACGACCGGGCCCCAGGGGGAAAACTGTTTTTT. This sequence encodes CASSYDRAPGGKLFF.